These 19 T cell receptor beta chains share one sample of origin, sequenced in a study of T cell responses to AZD1222 COVID-19 vaccine. The repertoire was sequenced with immunoSEQ multiplex PCR; TCRdb's copy has only in-frame clones and lacks some. The table records under 150,000 clones, 90% of them present only once. The starting material was peripheral blood, obtained on day 0 of AZD1222 vaccination. The origin of the receptors is an adult in good health.

The chain has TRBV10-3 and TRBJ2-2; 10 positions agree with TRBD2. Germline loops: CDR1 ENHRY, CDR2 SYGVKD. CDR3 length: 19 residues. V shed 2 bases and J 2 bases; nucleotides not matched to a gene: 11. Written as DNA, the CDR3 is TGTGCCATCAGTGAGGATATTAGCGGGGGGTTCAACAACACCGGGGAGCTGTTTTTT. Encoded protein: CAISEDISGGFNNTGELFF.

This rearrangement joins TRBV14 to TRBJ1-4, with TRBD1 identical over 7 bases. The CDR3 consists of 16 residues. The V segment lost 4 bases and the J segment 5 bases; nucleotides outside the gene matches: 10. Germline assignment: CDR1 SGHDN and CDR2 FVKESK. In DNA form, the CDR3 reads TGTGCCAGCAGCCGGAATGCCGGGACAGTCAATGAAAAACTGTTTTTT. Its translation is CASSRNAGTVNEKLFF.

The chain employs TRBV19 and TRBJ1-2; no reliable D call. Germline CDR1 and CDR2: LNHDA and SQIVND (reference sequence). The CDR3 contains 15 residues. Trimming removed 3 bases from V and 3 bases from J, with 14 bases in between. The CDR3, as DNA: TGTGCCAGTAGTATTTCGTCTTTGGGGTACTATGGCTACACCTTC. Its protein is CASSISSLGYYGYTF.

The table lists this clone with a few counts. The chain recombines TRBV11-2 with TRBJ1-2, with TRBD1 matching over 9 bases. The germline CDR1 and CDR2 sequences are SGHAT and FQNNGV. Unmatched junction bases numbered 8, after V lost 1 base and J lost 8 bases. The CDR3 extends over 15 amino acids. CDR3 amino acids: CASSLGTGAVEGYTF. The CDR3 nucleotides are TGTGCCAGCAGCTTAGGGACAGGGGCCGTGGAGGGCTACACCTTC.

V is TRBV4-2 and J is TRBJ1-3, with 7 bases matching TRBD1. Per germline, CDR1 LGHNA and CDR2 YNFKEQ. V dropped 1 base and J dropped 1; count of bases not matched to a gene: 7. The CDR3 extends over 17 amino acids. CDR3 sequence (DNA): TGTGCCAGCAGCCAAGTTGACAGGGCAAGGTCTGGAAACACCATATATTTT. Translating gives CASSQVDRARSGNTIYF.

The chain joins TRBV4-1 to TRBJ1-6; 7 bases are a match to TRBD1. This CDR3 contains 15 residues. Germline CDR1 reads MGHRA; CDR2 reads YSYEKL. The J segment lost 10 bases and the V segment lost 0 bases, leaving 6 bases of the junction unmatched. This chain's CDR3 is CASSQDMPGGSPLHF. CDR3 sequence (DNA): TGCGCCAGCAGCCAAGATATGCCAGGGGGATCACCCCTCCACTTT.

The chain joins TRBV5-1 to TRBJ1-1; D remains ambiguous. Germline assignment: CDR1 SGHRS and CDR2 YFSETQ. This CDR3 spans 14 amino acids. V shed 3 bases and J shed 1 base, with 10 bases lying between them. CDR3 coding DNA: TGCGCCAGCAGCTGGCAAGACCAGAACACTGAAGCTTTCTTT. Its protein product is CASSWQDQNTEAFF.

This chain connects TRBV5-1 to TRBJ1-1; D unclear. V lost 5 bases, J lost 2 bases, and 13 bases lay in between. CDR1 and CDR2 from the germline V gene are SGHRS and YFSETQ. The CDR3 length is 14 residues. The chain's CDR3 is CASRPAWLNTEAFF. In DNA form, the CDR3 reads TGCGCCAGCAGGCCAGCATGGTTAAACACTGAAGCTTTCTTT.

The CDR3 sequence is CASSSGLGNYEQYF. CDR3 nucleotide sequence: TGTGCCAGCAGCTCCGGACTCGGGAACTACGAGCAGTACTTC. The V gene is TRBV5-4, the J gene TRBJ2-7; D is perhaps TRBD2 (5 bases). This CDR3 contains 14 residues. CDR1 SGHNT and CDR2 YYREEE come from the germline V gene (reference sequence). The V end lost 3 bases, the J end lost 3 bases, and 13 bases lay between the germline ends.

The chain employs TRBV11-1 and TRBJ2-1, with 9 nucleotides matching TRBD1. This CDR3 is 16 amino acids long. Germline lookup yields CDR1 SGHAT and CDR2 FQDESV (reference sequence). V lost 5 bases, J lost 1 base, and 6 bases stayed unmatched. CDR3 region: CASSATTGGSYNEQFF. The CDR3 nucleotides are TGTGCCAGCAGCGCCACGACAGGGGGGTCCTACAATGAGCAGTTCTTC. The whole variable domain, remainder taken from reference TRBV11-1 and TRBJ2-1, is EAEVAQSPRYKITEKSQAVAFWCDPISGHATLYWYRQILGQGPELLVQFQDESVVDDSQLPKDRFSAERLKGVDSTLKIQPAELGDSAMYLCASSATTGGSYNEQFFGPGTRLTVL.

This CDR3 reads CASSAGTSGSPFF. For the CDR3, the DNA is TGTGCCAGCAGCGCCGGGACTAGCGGGAGTCCTTTCTTC. This chain joins TRBV7-2 and TRBJ2-1; 14 bases are shared with TRBD2. The length of the CDR3 is 13 residues. Germline loops: CDR1 SGHTA, CDR2 FQGNSA. V lost 5 bases to trimming and J lost 16 bases; unmatched junction nucleotides: 7.

The chain is built from TRBV5-6 and TRBJ2-7; D may be TRBD2 (5 bases). CDR1 SGHDT and CDR2 YYEEEE come from the germline V gene. V was shortened by 4 bases and J by 2 bases, with 19 bases between the two germline ends. The CDR3 totals 16 residues. The CDR3: CASSPAGVIRPYEQYF. CDR3 nucleotides: TGTGCCAGCAGCCCGGCGGGCGTCATCCGACCCTACGAGCAGTACTTC.

DNA for the CDR3: TGTGCCAGCAGTGAGACAGCAACTAATGAAAAACTGTTTTTT. The encoded protein is CASSETATNEKLFF. V and J are TRBV25-1 and TRBJ1-4; tentatively, D is TRBD1 (5 bases). V gave up 3 bases and J gave up 0 bases, with 5 bases separating them. Germline V gene data show CDR1 as MGHDK and CDR2 as SYGVNS. This CDR3 has 14 residues. The full variable domain, completed using reference TRBV25-1 and TRBJ1-4, is EADIYQTPRYLVIGTGKKITLECSQTMGHDKMYWYQQDPGMELHLIHYSYGVNSTEKGDLSSESTVSRIRTEHFPLTLESARPSHTSQYLCASSETATNEKLFFGSGTQLSVL.

The chain couples TRBV7-2 to TRBJ1-2, with TRBD1 matching over 8 bases. V lost 6 bases and J lost 7; bases outside the gene matches: 10. CDR1 and CDR2 from the germline V gene are SGHTA and FQGNSA. The CDR3 length is 14 residues. The CDR3 DNA is TGTGCCAGCAGGGAGAACAGGGGGATCATTGGCTACACCTTC. Its translation: CASRENRGIIGYTF.

J is TRBJ2-5 and V is TRBV2; D is uncertain. There are 13 residues in the CDR3. V gave up 6 bases and J gave up 5 bases, with 13 bases separating them. CDR1 is SNHLY and CDR2 is FYNNEI in the germline V gene. This CDR3 is CASSGQVVETQYF. The CDR3 DNA is TGTGCCAGCAGCGGTCAGGTAGTTGAGACCCAGTACTTC. Based on the CDR3 plus reference TRBV2 and TRBJ2-5, the full variable domain is EPEVTQTPSHQVTQMGQEVILRCVPISNHLYFYWYRQILGQKVEFLVSFYNNEISEKSEIFDDQFSVERPDGSNFTLKIRSTKLEDSAMYFCASSGQVVETQYFGPGTRLLVL.

This clone appeared a single time. The V and J genes are TRBV9 and TRBJ2-3, with a possible D match to TRBD2 (5 bases). This CDR3 has 16 residues. Germline V lookup: CDR1 SGDLS, CDR2 YYNGEE. V shed 4 bases and J shed 0 bases, with 15 bases lying between them. The CDR3 is CASSPHPGGSTDTQYF. The CDR3 coding sequence is TGTGCCAGCAGCCCCCACCCAGGCGGGAGCACAGATACGCAGTATTTT.

This clone was detected only once. The chain links TRBV11-2 to TRBJ1-1; no clear D. CDR1 and CDR2 (germline): SGHAT, FQNNGV. There are 13 residues in the CDR3. The V gene lost 0 bases and the J gene lost 3 bases, with 5 bases spanning the gap. The CDR3 coding sequence is TGTGCCAGCAGCTTAGAGACCTACACTGAAGCTTTCTTT. Protein sequence: CASSLETYTEAFF. Complete variable domain (other parts from reference TRBV11-2 and TRBJ1-1): EAGVAQSPRYKIIEKRQSVAFWCNPISGHATLYWYQQILGQGPKLLIQFQNNGVVDDSQLPKDRFSAERLKGVDSTLKIQPAKLEDSAVYLCASSLETYTEAFFGQGTRLTVV.

CDR3 in amino acids: CASSSLGVATEAFF. CDR3 DNA sequence: TGTGCCAGCAGTTCGCTTGGGGTGGCCACTGAAGCTTTCTTT. This chain joins TRBV6-2 or TRBV6-3 and TRBJ1-1; D is unresolved. The CDR3 runs to 14 residues. From germline, CDR1 is MNHEY and CDR2 SVGEGT. The V end lost 4 bases, the J end lost 4 bases, and 13 bases lay between the germline ends.

V usage is TRBV11-3 and J usage is TRBJ1-6; perhaps TRBD1 as D (5 bases). The CDR3 has 15 residues. The V gene lost 4 bases and the J gene lost 9 bases, with 16 bases spanning the gap. The germline V gene has CDR1 SGHNT and CDR2 YENEEA. CDR3 in DNA: TGTGCCAGCAGCTCAGACAGTAGACCCGCTTCACCCCTCCACTTT. As protein: CASSSDSRPASPLHF.